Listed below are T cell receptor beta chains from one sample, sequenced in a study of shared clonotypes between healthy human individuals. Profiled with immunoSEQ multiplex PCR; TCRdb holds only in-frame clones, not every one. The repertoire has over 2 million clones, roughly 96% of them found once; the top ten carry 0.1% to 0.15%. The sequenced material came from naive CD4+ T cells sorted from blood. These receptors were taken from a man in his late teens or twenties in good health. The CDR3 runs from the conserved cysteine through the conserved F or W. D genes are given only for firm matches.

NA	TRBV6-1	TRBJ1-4	CASSDGVSEKLFF	TGTGCCAGCAGTGATGGAGTAAGTGAAAAACTGTTTTTT
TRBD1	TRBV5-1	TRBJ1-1	CASSPARTGPNEAFF	TGCGCCAGCAGCCCCGCCCGGACAGGGCCTAATGAAGCTTTCTTT
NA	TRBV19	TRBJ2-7	CASSTWDSHEQYF	TGTGCCAGTAGTACCTGGGACTCCCACGAGCAGTACTTC
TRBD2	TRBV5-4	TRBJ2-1	CASSLELAGGYNEQFF	TGTGCCAGCAGCTTGGAGCTAGCGGGAGGGTACAATGAGCAGTTCTTC
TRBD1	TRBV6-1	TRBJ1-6	CASRDRGNSPLHF	TGTGCCAGCAGGGACAGGGGCAATTCACCCCTCCACTTT
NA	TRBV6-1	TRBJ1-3	CASSEALLGDTIYF	TGTGCCAGCAGTGAAGCGCTGCTGGGAGACACCATATATTTT
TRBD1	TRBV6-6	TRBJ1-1	CASSTSGTGAEAFF	TGTGCCAGCAGTACCTCCGGGACAGGGGCTGAAGCTTTCTTT
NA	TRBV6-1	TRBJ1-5	CASSEVHLPSNQPQHF	TGTGCCAGCAGTGAAGTGCATTTGCCTAGCAATCAGCCCCAGCATTTT
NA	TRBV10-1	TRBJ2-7	CASRDSNSYEQYF	TGCGCCAGCAGGGACAGTAACTCCTACGAGCAGTACTTC
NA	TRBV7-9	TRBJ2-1	CASSLGLSGLSYNEQFF	TGTGCCAGCAGCTTAGGTTTGAGCGGGCTCTCCTACAATGAGCAGTTCTTC
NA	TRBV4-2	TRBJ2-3	CASSQDRPDSTDTQYF	TGTGCCAGCAGCCAAGATAGGCCAGATAGCACAGATACGCAGTATTTT
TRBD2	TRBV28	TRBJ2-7	CASSLGLVGVYEQYF	TGTGCCAGCAGCCTAGGACTAGTCGGGGTCTACGAGCAGTACTTC
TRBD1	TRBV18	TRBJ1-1	CASSLQDRDTEAFF	TGTGCCAGCTCGCTTCAGGACAGGGACACTGAAGCTTTCTTT
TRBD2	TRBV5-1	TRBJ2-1	CASSLRPTSGGKNEQFF	TGCGCCAGCAGCTTGCGTCCGACTAGCGGGGGGAAAAATGAGCAGTTCTTC
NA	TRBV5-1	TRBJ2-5	CASSLSDGEETQYF	TGCGCCAGCAGCTTGTCGGACGGGGAAGAGACCCAGTACTTC
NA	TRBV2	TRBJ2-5	CASSERRGMETQYF	TGTGCCAGCAGTGAAAGGAGGGGGATGGAGACCCAGTACTTC